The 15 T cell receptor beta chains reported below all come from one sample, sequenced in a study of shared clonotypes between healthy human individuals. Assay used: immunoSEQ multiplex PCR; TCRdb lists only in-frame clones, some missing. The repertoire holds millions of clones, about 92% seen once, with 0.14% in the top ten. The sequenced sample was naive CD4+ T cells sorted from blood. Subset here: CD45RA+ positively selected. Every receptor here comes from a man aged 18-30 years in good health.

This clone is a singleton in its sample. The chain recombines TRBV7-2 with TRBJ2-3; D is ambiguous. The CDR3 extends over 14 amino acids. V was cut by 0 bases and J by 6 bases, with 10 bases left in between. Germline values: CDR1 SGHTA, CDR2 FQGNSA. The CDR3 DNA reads TGTGCCAGCAGCTTAGCGGAACCCGGGGATACGCAGTATTTT. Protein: CASSLAEPGDTQYF.

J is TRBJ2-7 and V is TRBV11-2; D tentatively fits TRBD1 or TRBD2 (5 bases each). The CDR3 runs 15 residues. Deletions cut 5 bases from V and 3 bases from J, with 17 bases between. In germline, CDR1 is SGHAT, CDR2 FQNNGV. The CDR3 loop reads CASSISGNRFYEQYF. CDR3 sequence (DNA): TGTGCCAGCAGCATCTCCGGGAACAGGTTCTACGAGCAGTACTTC.

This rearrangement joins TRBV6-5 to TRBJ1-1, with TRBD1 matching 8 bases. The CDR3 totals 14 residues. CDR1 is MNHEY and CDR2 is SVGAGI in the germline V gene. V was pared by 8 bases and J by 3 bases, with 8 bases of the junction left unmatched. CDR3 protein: CASGQHRGDTEAFF. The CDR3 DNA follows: TGTGCCAGCGGGCAACACAGGGGGGACACTGAAGCTTTCTTT.

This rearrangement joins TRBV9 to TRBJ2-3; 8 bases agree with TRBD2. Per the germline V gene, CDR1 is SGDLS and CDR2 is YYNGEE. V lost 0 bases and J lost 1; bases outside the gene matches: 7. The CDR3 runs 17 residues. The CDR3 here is CASSVVSSGSRTDTQYF. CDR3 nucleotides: TGTGCCAGCAGCGTAGTATCAAGCGGGAGTCGCACAGATACGCAGTATTTT. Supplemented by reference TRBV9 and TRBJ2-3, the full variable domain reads DSGVTQTPKHLITATGQRVTLRCSPRSGDLSVYWYQQSLDQGLQFLIQYYNGEERAKGNILERFSAQQFPDLHSELNLSSLELGDSALYFCASSVVSSGSRTDTQYFGPGTRLTVL.

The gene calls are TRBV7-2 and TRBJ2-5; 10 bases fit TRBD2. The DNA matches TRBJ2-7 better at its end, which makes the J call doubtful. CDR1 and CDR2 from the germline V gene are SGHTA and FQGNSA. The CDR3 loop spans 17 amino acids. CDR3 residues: CASSLGASGRPTNEQYF. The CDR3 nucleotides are TGTGCCAGCAGCTTAGGGGCTAGCGGGAGACCCACCAACGAGCAGTACTTC.

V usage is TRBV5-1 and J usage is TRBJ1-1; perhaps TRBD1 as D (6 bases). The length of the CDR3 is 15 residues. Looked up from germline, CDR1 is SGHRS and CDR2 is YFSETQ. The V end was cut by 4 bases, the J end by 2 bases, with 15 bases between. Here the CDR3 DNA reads TGCGCCAGCAGCCCCATTGCCGGGGGCAACACTGAAGCTTTCTTT. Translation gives CASSPIAGGNTEAFF.

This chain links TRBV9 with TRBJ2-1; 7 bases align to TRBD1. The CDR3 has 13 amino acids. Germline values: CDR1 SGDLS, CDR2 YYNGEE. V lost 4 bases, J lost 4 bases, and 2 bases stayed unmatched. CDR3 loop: CASSYRGYNEQFF. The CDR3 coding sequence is TGTGCCAGCAGCTACAGGGGTTACAATGAGCAGTTCTTC.

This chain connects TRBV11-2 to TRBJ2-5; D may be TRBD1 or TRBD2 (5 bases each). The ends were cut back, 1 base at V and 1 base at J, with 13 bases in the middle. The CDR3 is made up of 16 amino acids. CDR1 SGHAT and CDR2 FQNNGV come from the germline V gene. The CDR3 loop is CASSLGGWGSQETQYF. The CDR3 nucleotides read TGTGCCAGCAGCTTAGGAGGATGGGGGAGCCAAGAGACCCAGTACTTC.

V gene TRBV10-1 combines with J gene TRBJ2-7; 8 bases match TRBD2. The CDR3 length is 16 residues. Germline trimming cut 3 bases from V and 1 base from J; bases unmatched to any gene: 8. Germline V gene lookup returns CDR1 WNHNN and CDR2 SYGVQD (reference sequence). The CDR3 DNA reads TGCGCCAGCAGTGAATCAACGGGAGGGCCGTCCTACGAGCAGTACTTC. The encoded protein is CASSESTGGPSYEQYF.

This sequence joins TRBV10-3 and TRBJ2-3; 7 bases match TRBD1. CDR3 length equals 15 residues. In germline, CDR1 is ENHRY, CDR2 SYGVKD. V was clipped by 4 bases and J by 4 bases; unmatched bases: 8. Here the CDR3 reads CAISGGAGTADTQYF. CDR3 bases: TGTGCCATCAGTGGAGGAGCCGGGACAGCAGATACGCAGTATTTT.

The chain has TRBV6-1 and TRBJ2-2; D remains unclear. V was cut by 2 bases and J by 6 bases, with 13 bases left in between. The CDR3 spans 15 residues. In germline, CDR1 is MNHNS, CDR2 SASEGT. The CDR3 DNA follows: TGTGCCAGCAGTGAACGGTTGTTAAGAGCCGGGGAGCTGTTTTTT. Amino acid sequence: CASSERLLRAGELFF.

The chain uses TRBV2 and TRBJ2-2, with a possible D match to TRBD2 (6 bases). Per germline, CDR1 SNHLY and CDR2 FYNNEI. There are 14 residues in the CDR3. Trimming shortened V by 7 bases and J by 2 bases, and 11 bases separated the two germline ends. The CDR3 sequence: CASTRLDNTGELFF. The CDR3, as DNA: TGTGCCAGCACGAGACTAGATAACACCGGGGAGCTGTTTTTT.

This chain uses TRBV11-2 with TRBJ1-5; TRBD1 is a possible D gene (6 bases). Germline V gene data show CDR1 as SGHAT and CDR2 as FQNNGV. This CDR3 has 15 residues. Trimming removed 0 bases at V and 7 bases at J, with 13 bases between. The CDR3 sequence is CASSLDRGKGQPQHF. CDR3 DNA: TGTGCCAGCAGCTTAGACAGGGGAAAAGGGCAGCCCCAGCATTTT.

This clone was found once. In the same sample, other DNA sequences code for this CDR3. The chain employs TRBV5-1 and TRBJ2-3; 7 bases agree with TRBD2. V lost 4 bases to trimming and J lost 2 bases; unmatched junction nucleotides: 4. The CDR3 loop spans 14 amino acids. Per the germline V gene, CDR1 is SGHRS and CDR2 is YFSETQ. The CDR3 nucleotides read TGCGCCAGCAGCCTGGGACTACCCACAGATACGCAGTATTTT. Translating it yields CASSLGLPTDTQYF.

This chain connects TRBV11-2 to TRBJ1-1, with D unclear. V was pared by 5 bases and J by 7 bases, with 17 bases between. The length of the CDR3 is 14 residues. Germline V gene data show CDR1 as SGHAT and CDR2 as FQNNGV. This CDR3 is CASSETGNYLEAFF. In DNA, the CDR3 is TGTGCCAGCAGCGAAACCGGGAACTACCTTGAAGCTTTCTTT. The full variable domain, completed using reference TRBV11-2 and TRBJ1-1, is EAGVAQSPRYKIIEKRQSVAFWCNPISGHATLYWYQQILGQGPKLLIQFQNNGVVDDSQLPKDRFSAERLKGVDSTLKIQPAKLEDSAVYLCASSETGNYLEAFFGQGTRLTVV.